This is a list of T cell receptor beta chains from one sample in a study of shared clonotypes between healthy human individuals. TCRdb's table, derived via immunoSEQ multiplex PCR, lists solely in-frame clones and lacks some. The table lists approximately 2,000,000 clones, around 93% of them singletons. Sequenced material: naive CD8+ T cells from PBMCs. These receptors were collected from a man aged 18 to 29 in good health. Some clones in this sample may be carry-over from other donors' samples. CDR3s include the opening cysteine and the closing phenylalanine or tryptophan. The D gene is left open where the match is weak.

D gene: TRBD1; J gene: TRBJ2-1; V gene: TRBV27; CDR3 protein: CASSPRDRGFSVQFF; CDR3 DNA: TGTGCCAGCAGTCCCCGAGACAGGGGCTTCTCCGTGCAGTTCTTC
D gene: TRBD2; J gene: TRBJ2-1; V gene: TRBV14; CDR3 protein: CASSQQLAGLYNEQFF; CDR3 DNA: TGTGCCAGCAGCCAACAACTAGCGGGCTTATACAATGAGCAGTTCTTC
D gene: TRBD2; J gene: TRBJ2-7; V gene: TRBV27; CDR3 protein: CASSSPLREGLEQYF; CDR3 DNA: TGTGCCAGCAGTTCCCCCCTGCGGGAGGGCCTCGAGCAGTACTTC
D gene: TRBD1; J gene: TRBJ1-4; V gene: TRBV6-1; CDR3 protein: CGHQGTGSREKLFF; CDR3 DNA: TGTGGCCACCAGGGGACAGGGAGTAGGGAAAAACTGTTTTTT
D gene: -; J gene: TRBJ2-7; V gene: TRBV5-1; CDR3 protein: CASSPTGSSYEQYF; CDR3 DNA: TGCGCCAGCAGCCCCACAGGGAGTTCATACGAGCAGTACTTC
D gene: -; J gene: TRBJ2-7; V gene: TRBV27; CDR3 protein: CASSPLASTYEQYF; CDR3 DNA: TGTGCCAGCAGCCCTTTAGCCTCAACCTACGAGCAGTACTTC
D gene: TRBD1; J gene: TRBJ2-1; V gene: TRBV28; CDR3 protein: CASSTGTESYNEQFF; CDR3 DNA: TGTGCCAGCAGCACCGGGACAGAGTCCTACAATGAGCAGTTCTTC
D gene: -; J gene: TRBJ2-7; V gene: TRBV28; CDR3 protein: CASSFSGAYEQYF; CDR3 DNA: TGTGCCAGCAGTTTCAGTGGGGCCTACGAGCAGTACTTC
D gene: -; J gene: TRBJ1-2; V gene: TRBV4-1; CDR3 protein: CASSQGQARYGYTF; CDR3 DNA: TGCGCCAGCAGCCAAGGACAGGCCCGCTATGGCTACACCTTC
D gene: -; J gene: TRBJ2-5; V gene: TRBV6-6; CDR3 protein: CASSPVQGVETQYF; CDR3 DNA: TGTGCCAGCAGTCCGGTACAGGGAGTCGAGACCCAGTACTTC
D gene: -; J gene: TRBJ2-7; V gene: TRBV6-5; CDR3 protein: CASSYSHSSYEQYF; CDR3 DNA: TGTGCCAGCAGTTACTCGCATAGCTCCTACGAGCAGTACTTC
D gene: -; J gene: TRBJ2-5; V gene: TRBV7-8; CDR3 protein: CASSFALAGVQETQYF; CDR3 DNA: TGTGCCAGCAGCTTTGCGCTGGCAGGGGTCCAAGAGACCCAGTACTTC